This TCR beta chain was profiled in a study of CD8 T cells in Susac syndrome. As for the study in general: When their blood was taken, patients with Susac syndrome were therapy-naive, taking corticosteroids, or taking intravenous immunoglobulin alone.

Reverse transcription used roughly 0.5 to 1 ug RNA and random hexamers. TCRdb called the immunoSEQ multiplex PCR reads again in MiXCR, with one record for every CDR3 protein. The sample consists of under 250,000 distinct CDR3 sequences, around 93% of them appearing once. Trimming cost V 5 bases and J 1 base; bases outside gene matches: 8. This CDR3 is built from 16 residues. Germline assignment: CDR1 SEHNR and CDR2 FQNEAQ (reference sequence). The TCR sequence derives from a human donor with Susac syndrome. The sequencing input was CD4+ T cells from PBMCs. The V and J genes are TRBV7-9 and TRBJ1-5, with 7 bases that match TRBD1. CDR3 DNA sequence: TGTGCCAGCAGCATGACAGGGTGGATCAGCAATCAGCCCCAGCATTTT. This encodes CASSMTGWISNQPQHF.